The present TCR beta chain was sequenced within a study of shared clonotypes between healthy human individuals. The run depth of the assay was deep. Libraries were prepared by immunoSEQ multiplex PCR; TCRdb keeps only in-frame clonotypes and omits some of them. The top ten clones hold around 10% of a sample with approximately 350,000 clones, approximately 79% of them seen once. Donors, without exception, were Caucasian adults residing in Nashville, Tennessee. Trimming left V 0 bases short and J 4 bases short, with 7 bases between. Germline-derived CDR1 and CDR2 are GTSNPN and SVGIG (reference sequence). The length of the CDR3 is 13 residues.

The rearrangement joins TRBV30 to TRBJ1-5, with TRBD1 as a possible D gene (5 bases). The sequence came from a man between 25 and 39 years old in good health. Sequencing was performed on memory CD4+ T cells sorted from blood. The subset was: CD45RA-negative fraction. Here the CDR3 reads CAWSVEGNQPQHF. The CDR3, as DNA: TGTGCCTGGAGTGTTGAGGGGAATCAGCCCCAGCATTTT.